These 26 T cell receptor beta chains share one sample of origin, sequenced in a study of graft-versus-host responses after intestinal transplantation. Clones were read by immunoSEQ multiplex PCR, and TCRdb kept only the in-frame ones, dropping some. Among about 4,600 clones listed, roughly a quarter were seen once. This specimen consisted of alloreactive CD4+ T cells from a mixed lymphocyte reaction culture, obtained before intestinal transplant. As to subset: CFSE-low proliferating T cells sorted from approximately six-day pre-transplant mixed lymphocyte reaction (GvH or HvG direction). The source of these receptors is a human patient who received an intestinal transplant.

This chain connects TRBV7-8 to TRBJ1-1; D remains ambiguous. The CDR3 extends over 14 amino acids. CDR1 and CDR2 (germline): SGHVS, FQNEAQ. V gave up 5 bases and J gave up 0 bases, with 10 bases separating them. CDR3 amino acids: CASSLTEMNTEAFF. Written as DNA, the CDR3 is TGTGCCAGCAGCCTGACCGAAATGAACACTGAAGCTTTCTTT. The variable domain in full, completed from reference TRBV7-8 and TRBJ1-1, reads GAGVSQSPRYKVAKRGQDVALRCDPISGHVSLFWYQQALGQGPEFLTYFQNEAQLDKSGLPSDRFFAERPEGSVSTLKIQRTQQEDSAVYLCASSLTEMNTEAFFGQGTRLTVV.

This clone has just a few counts. This rearrangement joins TRBV18 to TRBJ2-1; D not certain. Trimming removed 0 bases at V and 5 bases at J, with 8 bases between. The germline CDR1 and CDR2 sequences are KGHSH and LQKENI. The CDR3 loop spans 14 amino acids. CDR3 DNA sequence: TGTGCCAGCTCACCACCCCCGATACACAATGAGCAGTTCTTC. It yields the protein CASSPPPIHNEQFF.

The rearrangement joins TRBV6-1 to TRBJ2-1; D remains unclear. Trimming removed 2 bases at V and 6 bases at J, with 11 bases between. Per the germline V gene, CDR1 is MNHNS and CDR2 is SASEGT. The CDR3 has 14 residues. The CDR3 region is CASSEPWLFNEQFF. CDR3 coding DNA: TGTGCCAGCAGTGAACCTTGGCTCTTCAATGAGCAGTTCTTC.

This clone was detected a few times. V usage is TRBV5-6 and J usage is TRBJ2-5; 8 nucleotides align to TRBD2. This CDR3 comprises 15 residues. Trimming at V came to 4 bases and at J to 5 bases, leaving 10 bases not matched to a gene. Germline V gene data show CDR1 as SGHDT and CDR2 as YYEEEE. DNA for the CDR3: TGTGCCAGCAGCGGGACTGGACTAGCCACCGAGACCCAGTACTTC. This translates into CASSGTGLATETQYF.

Within the sample, this clone is large (0.1 to 1%). The chain is built from TRBV6-6 and TRBJ1-2; 8 bases match TRBD1. This CDR3 is built from 14 residues. The ends lost 5 bases at V and 4 bases at J; junction bases unmatched: 6. Per germline, CDR1 MNHNY and CDR2 SVGAGI (reference sequence). In nucleotides, the CDR3 is TGTGCCAGCAGTAGCAATACAGGGGGCTATGGCTACACCTTC. Translation gives CASSSNTGGYGYTF.

This clone was seen more than once but under ten times. The chain joins TRBV11-1 to TRBJ1-4; D perhaps matches TRBD1 (5 bases). V was cut by 1 base and J by 10 bases, with 13 bases left in between. The CDR3 has 14 amino acids. The germline V gene has CDR1 SGHAT and CDR2 FQDESV (reference sequence). The CDR3 nucleotides are TGTGCCAGCAGCTTAGTGGACACCGTTGCAAAACTGTTTTTT. It is translated as CASSLVDTVAKLFF.

This clone was counted only a few times. The chain has TRBV4-1 and TRBJ2-3, with 11 bases identical to TRBD2. In germline, CDR1 is MGHRA, CDR2 YSYEKL. After removal of 5 bases from V and 1 base from J, the junction contained 8 bases not matched to a gene. This CDR3 has 17 residues. The DNA of the CDR3 is TGCGCCAGCAGCTATTTAGGACTAGCGGGCCGCACAGATACGCAGTATTTT. Its translation is CASSYLGLAGRTDTQYF.

The V and J genes are TRBV19 and TRBJ2-7; TRBD1 agrees at 7 bases. The CDR3 spans 15 residues. With 1 base clipped from V and 2 bases from J, the junction kept 5 bases outside the gene matches. CDR1 is LNHDA, CDR2 SQIVND, per germline (reference sequence). In nucleotides, the CDR3 is TGTGCCAGTAGTATAGGTTACAGGGGCACCTACGAGCAGTACTTC. Translated, it gives CASSIGYRGTYEQYF.

By share of the sample, this clone is medium-sized (0.01 to 0.1%). The chain carries TRBV7-9 and TRBJ1-4; D perhaps matches TRBD1 (5 bases). The V end lost 3 bases, the J end lost 2 bases, and 13 bases lay between the germline ends. The CDR3 has 16 residues. The V gene's germline CDR1 is SEHNR and CDR2 FQNEAQ (reference sequence). CDR3 nucleotide sequence: TGTGCCAGCAGCTTCAGCAGGGCGGGGACTAATGAAAAACTGTTTTTT. It specifies CASSFSRAGTNEKLFF.

Judged by abundance, this clone is medium-sized (0.01 to 0.1%). J is TRBJ1-1 and V is TRBV5-1; tentative D call: TRBD1 (5 bases). Germline CDR1 reads SGHRS; CDR2 reads YFSETQ. V was cut by 0 bases and J by 0 bases, with 12 bases left in between. This CDR3 comprises 16 residues. The CDR3 loop is CASSLGQILMNTEAFF. CDR3 coding DNA: TGCGCCAGCAGCTTGGGACAGATCCTCATGAACACTGAAGCTTTCTTT.

This clone was observed a few times. The J gene is TRBJ1-3, the V gene TRBV20-1; unclear D gene. The length of the CDR3 is 10 residues. V was trimmed by 6 bases and J by 8 bases, leaving 8 bases between them. Germline V lookup: CDR1 DFQATT, CDR2 SNEGSKA (reference sequence). The CDR3 DNA follows: TGCAGTGCCAACTCTGACACCATATATTTT. As protein: CSANSDTIYF.

A few counts support this clone. V gene TRBV19 combines with J gene TRBJ1-2; a weak D match, TRBD1 (6 bases). Germline values: CDR1 LNHDA, CDR2 SQIVND (reference sequence). The CDR3 is 15 amino acids. V was shortened by 4 bases and J by 5 bases, with 17 bases between the two germline ends. The DNA for the CDR3 is TGTGCCAGTAGTACCGGATCGGACAGCATTTATGGCTACACCTTC. It specifies CASSTGSDSIYGYTF.

The rearrangement links TRBV28 to TRBJ2-1, with TRBD2 matching 11 bases. There are 17 residues in the CDR3. J gave up 3 bases and V 5 bases, and 9 bases lay outside the gene matches. From germline, CDR1 is MDHEN and CDR2 SYDVKM. The chain's CDR3 is CASSPPLLAGGYNEQFF. CDR3 nucleotides: TGTGCCAGCAGTCCTCCCCTGCTAGCGGGAGGCTACAATGAGCAGTTCTTC.

This clone was counted between two and nine times. This chain links TRBV6-5 with TRBJ1-3; D is unresolved. Germline CDR1 MNHEY, CDR2 SVGAGI. The CDR3 contains 16 residues. V lost 4 bases to trimming and J lost 0 bases, with 13 bases between them. The CDR3 is CASSSLSAGSGNTIYF. The DNA for the CDR3 is TGTGCCAGCAGTTCCCTCTCGGCAGGCTCTGGAAACACCATATATTTT.

By proportion, this clone is medium-sized. The chain recombines TRBV5-1 with TRBJ2-7, with TRBD1 matching over 7 bases. V gave up 7 bases and J gave up 2 bases; unmatched junction bases: 9. Germline V CDR1 and CDR2: SGHRS, YFSETQ. CDR3 length: 14 residues. The CDR3 DNA sequence: TGCGCCAGCTCTTCGGGACAGTTTCCCTACGAGCAGTACTTC. Amino acids: CASSSGQFPYEQYF.

V gene TRBV11-3 combines with J gene TRBJ2-3; possibly TRBD1 for D (6 bases). Germline CDR1 SGHNT, CDR2 YENEEA. The CDR3 has 14 amino acids. Trimming left V 1 base short and J 3 bases short, with 8 bases between. The chain's CDR3 is CASSLGDRTDTQYF. CDR3 nucleotide sequence: TGTGCCAGCAGCTTAGGAGACAGGACAGATACGCAGTATTTT.

The V and J genes are TRBV5-4 and TRBJ2-3, with 9 bases lining up with TRBD2. J gave up 1 base and V 4 bases, and 7 bases lay outside the gene matches. The CDR3 is 16 amino acids. Germline V CDR1 and CDR2: SGHNT, YYREEE (reference sequence). CDR3 coding DNA: TGTGCCAGCAGCCTCGGAGAGCGGGGGGGCACAGATACGCAGTATTTT. Translation: CASSLGERGGTDTQYF.

J is TRBJ1-5 and V is TRBV30; no clear D. In germline, CDR1 is GTSNPN, CDR2 SVGIG (reference sequence). The germline V and J ends were trimmed by 0 bases and 3 bases, with 6 bases remaining between them. This CDR3 comprises 13 residues. CDR3 region: CAWSVLDNQPQHF. The CDR3 DNA sequence: TGTGCCTGGAGTGTTCTGGACAATCAGCCCCAGCATTTT.

This clone showed up just a few times. One base away lies a much larger clone, so this may be a sequencing read error. This chain uses TRBV6-5 with TRBJ2-1; 9 bases fit TRBD2. The junction had 3 bases not matched to a gene; V was cut back by 0 bases and J by 3 bases. Germline V gene sequence: CDR1 MNHEY, CDR2 SVGAGI. There are 16 residues in the CDR3. CDR3 sequence: CASSYSGGRGYNEQFF. CDR3 nucleotides: TGTGCCAGCAGTTACTCGGGCGGGAGGGGCTACAATGAGCAGTTCTTC.

The chain joins TRBV6-1 to TRBJ2-1, with D possibly being TRBD1 or TRBD2 (6 bases each). CDR1 and CDR2 from the germline V gene are MNHNS and SASEGT. Trimming removed 4 bases from V and 2 bases from J, with 18 bases in between. The CDR3 has 17 amino acids. CDR3 residues: CASSGRGPQGPYNEQFF. The CDR3 bases are TGTGCCAGCAGTGGACGGGGGCCCCAGGGCCCCTACAATGAGCAGTTCTTC.

The rearrangement joins TRBV5-4 to TRBJ1-2; 7 positions agree with TRBD1. The CDR3 has 14 residues. Germline V gene data show CDR1 as SGHNT and CDR2 as YYREEE (reference sequence). V trimming: 0 bases; J trimming: 4 bases; junction bases outside the gene matches: 3. The CDR3 sequence: CASSLGGGSYGYTF. In DNA, the CDR3 is TGTGCCAGCAGCTTGGGAGGGGGCAGCTATGGCTACACCTTC.

The sample holds a few counts of this clone. The J gene is TRBJ1-5, the V gene TRBV6-9; a weak D match, TRBD1 (5 bases). CDR1 and CDR2 (germline): MNHGY, SVAAGI. Trimming cost V 3 bases and J 7 bases, with 16 bases left between them. This CDR3 comprises 15 residues. The CDR3 spells CASSYLVGGVQPQHF. The CDR3 bases are TGTGCCAGCAGTTACTTAGTGGGGGGTGTGCAGCCCCAGCATTTT.

In regard to this clone: One junction end disagrees with the germline gene, perhaps due to a read error. This chain joins TRBV29-1 and TRBJ2-2; D is uncertain. The CDR3 totals 11 residues. The germline V gene encodes CDR1 SQVTM and CDR2 ANQGSEA. The CDR3 DNA reads as TGCAGCGTGGAAGGGCCCGGGGAGCTGTTTTTT. It yields the protein CSVEGPGELFF.

This clone occurred a few times. The gene calls are TRBV27 and TRBJ2-7; D gene ambiguous. Germline V gene data show CDR1 as MNHEY and CDR2 as SMNVEV (reference sequence). Trimming removed 5 bases from V and 0 bases from J, with 11 bases in between. The CDR3 consists of 14 residues. Here the CDR3 reads CASSPSSLSYEQYF. The CDR3 DNA is TGTGCCAGCAGTCCTTCGTCTCTCTCCTACGAGCAGTACTTC.

This clone appeared a few times. The J gene is TRBJ1-1, the V gene TRBV11-2; D is unresolved. The V end was cut by 1 base, the J end by 0 bases, with 6 bases between. There are 14 residues in the CDR3. CDR1 is SGHAT, CDR2 FQNNGV, per germline. The CDR3 DNA follows: TGTGCCAGCAGCTTAGGTTGGTTGAACACTGAAGCTTTCTTT. Encoded protein: CASSLGWLNTEAFF.

In its sample, this clone was seen a few times. The chain joins TRBV7-4 to TRBJ1-5; D remains unclear. Germline CDR1 is SGHVT and CDR2 is SQSDAQ. The CDR3 consists of 16 residues. V was clipped by 6 bases and J by 5 bases, with 20 bases between them. DNA of the CDR3: TGTGCCAGCAGTCGCCCAACGGTGGAGGGCCATCAGCCCCAGCATTTT. Its protein product is CASSRPTVEGHQPQHF. The full variable domain, rest sourced from reference TRBV7-4 and TRBJ1-5, is GAGVSQSPRYKVAKRGRDVALRCDSISGHVTLYWYRQTLGQGSEVLTYSQSDAQRDKSGRPSGRFSAERPERSVSTLKIQRTEQGDSAVYLCASSRPTVEGHQPQHFGDGTRLSIL.